This T cell receptor (beta chain) was identified in a study of technical replicates of blood from a few donors. Germline CDR1 and CDR2: SGDLS and YYNGEE. The CDR3 has 14 residues. Trimming removed 3 bases from V and 0 bases from J; junction bases left unmatched: 2. TCRdb's table, derived via immunoSEQ multiplex PCR, lists solely in-frame clones and lacks some. There are 65,000 to 85,000 clones in the sample; about nine tenths occur only once, and 0.25% to 0.35% lies in the top ten. The clonotype originates from a human donor in good health. Sequenced input: T cells isolated from PBMCs. The gene calls are TRBV9 and TRBJ1-1; 7 bases fit TRBD1. CDR3 residues: CASSADRMNTEAFF. The CDR3 DNA is TGTGCCAGCAGCGCGGACAGGATGAACACTGAAGCTTTCTTT.